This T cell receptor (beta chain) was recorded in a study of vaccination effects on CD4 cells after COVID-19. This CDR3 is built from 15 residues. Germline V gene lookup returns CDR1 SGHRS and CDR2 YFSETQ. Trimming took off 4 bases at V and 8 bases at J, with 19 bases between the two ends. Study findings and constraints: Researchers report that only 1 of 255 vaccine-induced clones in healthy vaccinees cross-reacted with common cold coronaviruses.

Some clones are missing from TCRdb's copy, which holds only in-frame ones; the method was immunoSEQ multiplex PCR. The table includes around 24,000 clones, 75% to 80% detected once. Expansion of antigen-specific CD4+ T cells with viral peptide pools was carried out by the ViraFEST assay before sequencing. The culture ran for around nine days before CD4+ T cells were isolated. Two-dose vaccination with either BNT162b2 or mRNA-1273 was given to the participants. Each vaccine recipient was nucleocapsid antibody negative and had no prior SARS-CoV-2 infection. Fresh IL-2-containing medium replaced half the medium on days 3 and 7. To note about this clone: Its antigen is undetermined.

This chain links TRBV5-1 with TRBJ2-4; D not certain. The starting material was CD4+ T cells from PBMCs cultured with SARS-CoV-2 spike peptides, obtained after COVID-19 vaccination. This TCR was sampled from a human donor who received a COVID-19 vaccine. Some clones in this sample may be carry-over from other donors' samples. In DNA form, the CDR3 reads TGCGCCAGCAGCCCATCGGATCACGAACGGGACATTCAGTACTTC. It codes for CASSPSDHERDIQYF.